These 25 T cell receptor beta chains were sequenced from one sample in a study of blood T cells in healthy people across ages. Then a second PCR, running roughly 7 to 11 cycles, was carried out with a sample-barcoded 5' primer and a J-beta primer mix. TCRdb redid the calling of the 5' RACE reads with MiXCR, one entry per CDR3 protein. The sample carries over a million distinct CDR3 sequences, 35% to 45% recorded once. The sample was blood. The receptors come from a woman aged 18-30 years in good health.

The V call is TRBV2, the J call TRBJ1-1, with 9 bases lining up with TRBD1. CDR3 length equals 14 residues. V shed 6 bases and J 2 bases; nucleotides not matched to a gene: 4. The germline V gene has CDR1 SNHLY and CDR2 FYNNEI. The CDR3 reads CASRLTGGNTEAFF. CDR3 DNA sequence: TGTGCCAGCAGGTTGACAGGGGGAAACACTGAAGCTTTCTTT.

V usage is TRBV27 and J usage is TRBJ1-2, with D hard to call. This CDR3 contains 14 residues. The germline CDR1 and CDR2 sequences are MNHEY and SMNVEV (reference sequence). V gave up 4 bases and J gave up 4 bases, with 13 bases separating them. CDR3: CASSSSNGFYGYTF. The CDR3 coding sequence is TGTGCCAGCAGTTCAAGTAACGGGTTCTATGGCTACACCTTC.

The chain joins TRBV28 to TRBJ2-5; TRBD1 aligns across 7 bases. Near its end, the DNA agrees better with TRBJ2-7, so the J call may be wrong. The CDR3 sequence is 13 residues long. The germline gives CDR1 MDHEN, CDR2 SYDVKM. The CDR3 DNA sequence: TGTGCCAGCCTACCATCACAGGGGTACGAGCAGTACTTC. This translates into CASLPSQGYEQYF.

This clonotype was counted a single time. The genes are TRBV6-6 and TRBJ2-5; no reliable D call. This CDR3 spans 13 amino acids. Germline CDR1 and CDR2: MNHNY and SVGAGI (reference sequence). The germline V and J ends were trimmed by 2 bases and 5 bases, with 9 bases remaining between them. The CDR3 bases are TGTGCCAGCAGTTACCCGGGTACGGAGACCCAGTACTTC. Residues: CASSYPGTETQYF.

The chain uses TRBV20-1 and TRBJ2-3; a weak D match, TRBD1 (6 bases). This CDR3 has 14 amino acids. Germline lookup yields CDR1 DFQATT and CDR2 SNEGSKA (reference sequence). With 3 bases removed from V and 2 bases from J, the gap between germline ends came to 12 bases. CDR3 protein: CSASFGGPTDTQYF. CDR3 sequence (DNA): TGCAGTGCTAGTTTTGGGGGCCCCACAGATACGCAGTATTTT.

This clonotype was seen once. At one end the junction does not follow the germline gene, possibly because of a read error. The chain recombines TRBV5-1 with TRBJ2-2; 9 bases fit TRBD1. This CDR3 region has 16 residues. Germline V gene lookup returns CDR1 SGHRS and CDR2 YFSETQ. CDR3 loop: CANSQNPTGGTGELFF. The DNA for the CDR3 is TGCGCCAACAGCCAAAACCCGACAGGGGGGACCGGGGAGCTGTTTTTT.

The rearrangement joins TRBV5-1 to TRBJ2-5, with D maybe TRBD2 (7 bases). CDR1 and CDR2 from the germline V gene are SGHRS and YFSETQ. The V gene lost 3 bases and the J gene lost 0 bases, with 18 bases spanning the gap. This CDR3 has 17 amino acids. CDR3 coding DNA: TGCGCCAGCAGCTCCCGACCCAGCGGGACAAACCAAGAGACCCAGTACTTC. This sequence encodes CASSSRPSGTNQETQYF.

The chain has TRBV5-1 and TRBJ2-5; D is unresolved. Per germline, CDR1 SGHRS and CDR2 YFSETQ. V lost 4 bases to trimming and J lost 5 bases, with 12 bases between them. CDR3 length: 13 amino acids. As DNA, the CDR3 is TGCGCCAGCAGCGCAGCTGTCGTGGAGACCCAGTACTTC. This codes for CASSAAVVETQYF.

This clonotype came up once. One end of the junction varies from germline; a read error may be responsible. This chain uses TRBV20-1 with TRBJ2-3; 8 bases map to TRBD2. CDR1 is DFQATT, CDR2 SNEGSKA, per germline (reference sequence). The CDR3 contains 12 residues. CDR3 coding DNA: TGCGGTGCCGAACTAGCGGCAGATACGCAGTATTTT. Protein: CGAELAADTQYF.

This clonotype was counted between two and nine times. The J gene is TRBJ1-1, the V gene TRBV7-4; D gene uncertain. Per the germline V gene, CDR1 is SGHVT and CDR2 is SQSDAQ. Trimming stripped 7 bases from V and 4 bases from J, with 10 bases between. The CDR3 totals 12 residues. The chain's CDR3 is CASTLRCTEAFF. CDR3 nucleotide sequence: TGTGCCAGCACCCTCCGTTGCACTGAAGCTTTCTTT.

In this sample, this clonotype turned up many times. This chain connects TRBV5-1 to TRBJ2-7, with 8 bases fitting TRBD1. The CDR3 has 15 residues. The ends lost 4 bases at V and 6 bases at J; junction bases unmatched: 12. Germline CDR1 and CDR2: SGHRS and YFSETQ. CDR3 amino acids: CASSLGQGTLGEQYF. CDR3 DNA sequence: TGCGCCAGCAGCCTCGGACAGGGCACCCTTGGCGAGCAGTACTTC.

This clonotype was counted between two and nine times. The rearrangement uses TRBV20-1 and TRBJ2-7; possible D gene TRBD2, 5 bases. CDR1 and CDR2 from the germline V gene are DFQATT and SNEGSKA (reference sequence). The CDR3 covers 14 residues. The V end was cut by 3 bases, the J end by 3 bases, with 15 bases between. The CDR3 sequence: CSARRASANYEQYF. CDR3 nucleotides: TGCAGTGCTAGGAGGGCGTCAGCCAACTACGAGCAGTACTTC.

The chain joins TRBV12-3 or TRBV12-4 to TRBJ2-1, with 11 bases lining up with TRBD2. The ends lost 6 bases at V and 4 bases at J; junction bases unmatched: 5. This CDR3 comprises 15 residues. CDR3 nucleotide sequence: TGTGCCAGCAGACCTAGCGGGGGGCGATACAATGAGCAGTTCTTC. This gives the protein CASRPSGGRYNEQFF.

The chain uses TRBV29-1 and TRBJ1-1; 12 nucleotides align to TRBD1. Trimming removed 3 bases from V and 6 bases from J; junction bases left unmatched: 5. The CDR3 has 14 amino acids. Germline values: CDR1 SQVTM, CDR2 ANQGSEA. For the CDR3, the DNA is TGCAGCGTTGAGGGGACAGGGGGCGCGGCTGAAGCTTTCTTT. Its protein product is CSVEGTGGAAEAFF.

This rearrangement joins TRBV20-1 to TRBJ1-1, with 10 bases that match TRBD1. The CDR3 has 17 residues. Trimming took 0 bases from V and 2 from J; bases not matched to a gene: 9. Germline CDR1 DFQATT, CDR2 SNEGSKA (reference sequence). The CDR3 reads CSARDLGQGTLNTEAFF. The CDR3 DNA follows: TGCAGTGCTAGAGATTTGGGACAGGGGACCTTAAACACTGAAGCTTTCTTT.

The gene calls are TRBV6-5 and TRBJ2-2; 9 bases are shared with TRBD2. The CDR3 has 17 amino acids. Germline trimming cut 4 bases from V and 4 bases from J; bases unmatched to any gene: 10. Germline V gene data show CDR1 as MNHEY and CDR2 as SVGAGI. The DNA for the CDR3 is TGTGCCAGCAGTTCTATAGCGGGGGCGATCGGCACCGGGGAGCTGTTTTTT. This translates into CASSSIAGAIGTGELFF.

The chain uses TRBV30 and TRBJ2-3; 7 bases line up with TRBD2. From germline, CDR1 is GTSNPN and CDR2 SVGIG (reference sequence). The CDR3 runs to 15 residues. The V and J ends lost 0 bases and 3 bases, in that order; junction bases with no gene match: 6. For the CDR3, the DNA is TGTGCCTGGAGTGTGATGGGGGGGAGAACAGATACGCAGTATTTT. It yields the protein CAWSVMGGRTDTQYF.

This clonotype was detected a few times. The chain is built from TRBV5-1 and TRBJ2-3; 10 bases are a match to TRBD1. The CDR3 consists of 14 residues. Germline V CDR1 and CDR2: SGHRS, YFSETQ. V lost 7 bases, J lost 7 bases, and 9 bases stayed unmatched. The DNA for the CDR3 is TGCGCCAGCTGCCCGGACAGGGGGACATATACGCAGTATTTT. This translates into CASCPDRGTYTQYF.

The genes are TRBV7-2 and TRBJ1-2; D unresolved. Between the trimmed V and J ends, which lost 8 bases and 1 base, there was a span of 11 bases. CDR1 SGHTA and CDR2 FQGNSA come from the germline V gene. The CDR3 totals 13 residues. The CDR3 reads CASERRLNYGYTF. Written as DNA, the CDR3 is TGTGCCAGCGAGAGAAGACTTAACTATGGCTACACCTTC.

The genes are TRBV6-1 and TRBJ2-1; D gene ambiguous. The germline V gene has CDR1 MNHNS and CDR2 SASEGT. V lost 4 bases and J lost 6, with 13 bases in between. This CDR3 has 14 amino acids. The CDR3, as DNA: TGTGCCAGCAGTGTAGGTGGGATGGGCAATGAGCAGTTCTTC. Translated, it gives CASSVGGMGNEQFF.

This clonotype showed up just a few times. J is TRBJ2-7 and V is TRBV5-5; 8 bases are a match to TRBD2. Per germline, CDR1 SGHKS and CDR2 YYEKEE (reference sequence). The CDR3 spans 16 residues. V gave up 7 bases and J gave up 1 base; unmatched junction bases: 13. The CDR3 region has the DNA TGTGCCAGCGGATGGGAAAGCGGGAGTGATTCCTACGAGCAGTACTTC. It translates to CASGWESGSDSYEQYF.

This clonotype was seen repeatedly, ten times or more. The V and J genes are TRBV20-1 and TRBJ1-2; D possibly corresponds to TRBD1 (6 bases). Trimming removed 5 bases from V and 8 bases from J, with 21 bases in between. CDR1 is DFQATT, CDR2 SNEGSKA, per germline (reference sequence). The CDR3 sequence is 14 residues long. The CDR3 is CSAGHTGNSGGYTF. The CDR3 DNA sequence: TGCAGTGCTGGACATACAGGGAATTCCGGAGGCTACACCTTC.

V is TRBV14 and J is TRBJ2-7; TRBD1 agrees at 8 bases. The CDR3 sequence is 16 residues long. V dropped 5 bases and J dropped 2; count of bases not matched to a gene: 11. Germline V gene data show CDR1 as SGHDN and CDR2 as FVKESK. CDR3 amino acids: CASSTLGQATPYEQYF. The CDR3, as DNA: TGTGCCAGCAGCACACTGGGACAGGCAACCCCCTACGAGCAGTACTTC.

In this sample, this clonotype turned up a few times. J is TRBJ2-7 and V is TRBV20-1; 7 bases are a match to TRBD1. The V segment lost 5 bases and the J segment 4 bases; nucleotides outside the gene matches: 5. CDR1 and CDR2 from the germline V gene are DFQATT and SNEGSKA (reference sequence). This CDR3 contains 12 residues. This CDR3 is CSAVRQGYEQYF. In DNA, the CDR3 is TGCAGTGCTGTACGACAGGGTTACGAGCAGTACTTC.

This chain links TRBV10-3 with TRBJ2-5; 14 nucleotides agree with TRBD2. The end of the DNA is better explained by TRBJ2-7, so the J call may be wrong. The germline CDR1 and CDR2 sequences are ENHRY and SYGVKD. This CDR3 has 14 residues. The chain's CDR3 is CAINPGTSGSEQYF. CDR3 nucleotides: TGTGCCATCAACCCCGGGACTAGCGGGAGCGAGCAGTACTTC.